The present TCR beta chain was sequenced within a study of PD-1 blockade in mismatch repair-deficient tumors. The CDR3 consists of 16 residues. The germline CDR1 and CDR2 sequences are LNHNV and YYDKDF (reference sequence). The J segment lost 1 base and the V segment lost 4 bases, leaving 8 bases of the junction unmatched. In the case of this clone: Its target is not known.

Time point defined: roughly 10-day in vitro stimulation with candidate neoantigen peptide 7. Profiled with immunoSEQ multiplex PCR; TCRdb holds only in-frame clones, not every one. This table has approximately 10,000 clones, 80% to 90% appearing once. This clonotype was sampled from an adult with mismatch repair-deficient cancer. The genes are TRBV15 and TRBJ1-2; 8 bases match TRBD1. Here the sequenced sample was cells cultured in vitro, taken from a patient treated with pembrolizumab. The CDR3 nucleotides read TGTGCCACCAGCACCCCGACAGGGGAGGGTAACTATGGCTACACCTTC. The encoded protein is CATSTPTGEGNYGYTF.